What follows are 21 T cell receptor beta chains derived from one specimen sequenced in a study of T cell changes during pregnancy in multiple sclerosis. TCRdb's table, derived via immunoSEQ multiplex PCR, lists solely in-frame clones and lacks some. Of about 110,000 clones listed, around 90% are singletons. The source was peripheral blood, collected before pregnancy. Receptors were obtained from a female donor with multiple sclerosis, enrolled in a pregnancy study.

V gene TRBV5-1 combines with J gene TRBJ1-2, with 8 bases matching TRBD1. This CDR3 region has 19 residues. Germline loops: CDR1 SGHRS, CDR2 YFSETQ. V dropped 0 bases and J dropped 3; count of bases not matched to a gene: 16. CDR3: CASSLGVWGPGQADYGYTF. Written as DNA, the CDR3 is TGCGCCAGCAGCTTGGGAGTTTGGGGACCGGGACAGGCGGACTATGGCTACACCTTC.

This chain's CDR3 is CASSSTGGKETQYF. The CDR3 bases are TGCGCCAGCAGCTCGACAGGGGGTAAAGAGACCCAGTACTTC. This chain uses TRBV5-1 with TRBJ2-5, with 9 positions matching TRBD1. CDR1 SGHRS and CDR2 YFSETQ come from the germline V gene. The CDR3 has 14 amino acids. V shed 3 bases, J shed 3 bases, and the junction held 3 bases outside the gene matches.

This chain joins TRBV5-1 and TRBJ2-7; 12 nucleotides align to TRBD1. The V gene's germline CDR1 is SGHRS and CDR2 YFSETQ. The CDR3 is 11 amino acids. Trimming removed 7 bases from V and 8 bases from J; junction bases left unmatched: 1. The CDR3 nucleotides read TGCGCCAGCGGGACAGGGGGCAAGCAGTACTTC. It yields the protein CASGTGGKQYF.

The rearrangement joins TRBV19 to TRBJ2-3; the D gene is possibly TRBD1 (6 bases). Germline-derived CDR1 and CDR2 are LNHDA and SQIVND (reference sequence). V was pared by 7 bases and J by 7 bases, with 12 bases between. The CDR3 runs 12 residues. The CDR3 DNA reads as TGTGCCAGTACCTCGACAGGTTATACGCAGTATTTT. Residues: CASTSTGYTQYF.

This clone was detected only a few times. The chain employs TRBV7-3 and TRBJ2-5; 9 bases are shared with TRBD1. The ends lost 5 bases at V and 4 bases at J; junction bases unmatched: 8. Germline CDR1 and CDR2: SGHTA and FQGTGA. This CDR3 has 15 amino acids. The CDR3 bases are TGTGCCAGCAGCCCTACCGGGACAGGGCGAGAGACCCAGTACTTC. Amino acid sequence: CASSPTGTGRETQYF.

This chain joins TRBV9 and TRBJ1-2; tentative D call: TRBD1 (6 bases). Germline CDR1 and CDR2: SGDLS and YYNGEE. The V end was cut by 6 bases, the J end by 4 bases, with 10 bases between. The CDR3 runs 12 residues. The CDR3 is CASTDRLYGYTF. The CDR3 DNA is TGTGCCAGCACGGACAGACTCTATGGCTACACCTTC.

This chain connects TRBV6-1 to TRBJ1-1; D unclear. The ends were cut back, 0 bases at V and 1 base at J, with 18 bases in the middle. CDR1 is MNHNS, CDR2 SASEGT, per germline. The CDR3 spans 18 residues. Written as DNA, the CDR3 is TGTGCCAGCAGTGAAGCGCCCGAGGCAATAAACCCGAACACTGAAGCTTTCTTT. Protein sequence: CASSEAPEAINPNTEAFF.

This rearrangement joins TRBV6-6 to TRBJ2-3, with TRBD2 matching 13 bases. Germline CDR1 MNHNY, CDR2 SVGAGI (reference sequence). V lost 6 bases and J lost 2; bases outside the gene matches: 5. The CDR3 is 16 amino acids. This chain's CDR3 is CASSSGLAGVTDTQYF. Written as DNA, the CDR3 is TGTGCCAGCAGCTCTGGACTAGCGGGGGTCACAGATACGCAGTATTTT.

V and J are TRBV25-1 and TRBJ2-7; 12 nucleotides line up with TRBD1. The CDR3 runs to 13 residues. Germline values: CDR1 MGHDK, CDR2 SYGVNS. The V and J ends lost 8 bases and 3 bases, in that order; junction bases with no gene match: 2. In nucleotides, the CDR3 is TGTGCCAGCGGGACAGGGGGCATCTACGAGCAGTACTTC. It is translated as CASGTGGIYEQYF.

The chain carries TRBV6-6 and TRBJ2-1, with D maybe TRBD1 (5 bases). The CDR3 contains 12 residues. Germline V gives CDR1 MNHNY, CDR2 SVGAGI (reference sequence). V was trimmed by 5 bases and J by 14 bases, leaving 16 bases between them. In nucleotides, the CDR3 is TGTGCCAGCAGTGAGTATTCAGGGATCAAGTTCTTC. It translates to CASSEYSGIKFF.

CDR3 amino acids: CASRASGTGGWYGYTF. Written as DNA, the CDR3 is TGTGCCAGCAGGGCATCCGGGACAGGGGGATGGTATGGCTACACCTTC. This chain connects TRBV9 to TRBJ1-2; TRBD1 matches at 11 bases. V was clipped by 5 bases and J by 5 bases; unmatched bases: 11. The CDR3 sequence is 16 residues long. CDR1 and CDR2 (germline): SGDLS, YYNGEE. The entire variable domain, with the rest obtained from reference TRBV9 and TRBJ1-2, is as follows: DSGVTQTPKHLITATGQRVTLRCSPRSGDLSVYWYQQSLDQGLQFLIQYYNGEERAKGNILERFSAQQFPDLHSELNLSSLELGDSALYFCASRASGTGGWYGYTFGSGTRLTVV.

This clone was observed a single time. V and J are TRBV29-1 and TRBJ1-2, with D unclear. The germline V gene encodes CDR1 SQVTM and CDR2 ANQGSEA. The CDR3 consists of 11 residues. V was clipped by 4 bases and J by 7 bases, with 10 bases between them. CDR3 nucleotide sequence: TGCAGCGTTGCCGTTTCGGGTGGCTACACCTTC. Translation: CSVAVSGGYTF.

V usage is TRBV6-1 and J usage is TRBJ1-2; 9 bases map to TRBD1. Germline loops: CDR1 MNHNS, CDR2 SASEGT. The CDR3 is 14 amino acids. V shed 1 base, J shed 9 bases, and the junction held 6 bases outside the gene matches. The CDR3 here is CASSEGGQGRRYTF. CDR3 nucleotide sequence: TGTGCCAGCAGTGAAGGGGGACAGGGCCGGCGCTACACCTTC.

This clone was observed a handful of times. The genes are TRBV30 and TRBJ1-1; TRBD1 agrees at 9 bases. The CDR3 extends over 13 amino acids. Trimming took 5 bases from V and 2 from J; bases not matched to a gene: 3. The germline CDR1 and CDR2 sequences are GTSNPN and SVGIG (reference sequence). CDR3 in amino acids: CAWWDRENTEAFF. DNA of the CDR3: TGTGCCTGGTGGGACAGGGAAAACACTGAAGCTTTCTTT.

The chain employs TRBV19 and TRBJ1-2, with TRBD1 matching over 7 bases. The V segment lost 5 bases and the J segment 4 bases; nucleotides outside the gene matches: 4. Per the germline V gene, CDR1 is LNHDA and CDR2 is SQIVND (reference sequence). This CDR3 has 13 amino acids. Here the CDR3 reads CASSDRDSYGYTF. DNA of the CDR3: TGTGCCAGTAGTGACCGGGACAGCTATGGCTACACCTTC.

The J gene is TRBJ2-7, the V gene TRBV4-1; D gene unclear. Trimming shortened V by 1 base and J by 2 bases, and 9 bases separated the two germline ends. The CDR3 is 14 residues long. Germline V gives CDR1 MGHRA, CDR2 YSYEKL. This chain's CDR3 is CASSQVGGTYEQYF. The CDR3 DNA reads TGCGCCAGCAGCCAAGTAGGCGGAACCTACGAGCAGTACTTC.

Only one count was recorded for this clone. This chain uses TRBV18 with TRBJ1-4; D not certain. The V end lost 6 bases, the J end lost 1 base, and 12 bases lay between the germline ends. The CDR3 is made up of 15 amino acids. Germline V gives CDR1 KGHSH, CDR2 LQKENI. The CDR3 DNA sequence: TGTGCCAGCTCCCCGGGTGGGAGAACTAATGAAAAACTGTTTTTT. It specifies CASSPGGRTNEKLFF.

The CDR3 DNA sequence: TGCGCCAGCAGCTTGGAGTCGGGGGGCGGGAACACTGAAGCTTTCTTT. This gives the protein CASSLESGGGNTEAFF. The chain employs TRBV5-1 and TRBJ1-1; a possible D gene is TRBD1 (6 bases). The CDR3 has 16 amino acids. CDR1 SGHRS and CDR2 YFSETQ come from the germline V gene. V dropped 0 bases and J dropped 1 base, with 13 bases sitting between them.

The chain links TRBV7-8 to TRBJ1-5, with 7 bases identical to TRBD1. CDR1 and CDR2 (germline): SGHVS, FQNEAQ. J gave up 1 base and V 4 bases, and 10 bases lay outside the gene matches. This CDR3 contains 17 residues. The CDR3 here is CASSSQGVRGSNQPQHF. The CDR3 DNA follows: TGTGCCAGCAGCTCGCAGGGGGTTAGGGGGAGCAATCAGCCCCAGCATTTT.

The chain couples TRBV9 to TRBJ2-5, with D possibly matching TRBD1 (5 bases). The V gene's germline CDR1 is SGDLS and CDR2 YYNGEE. The CDR3 totals 15 residues. V was shortened by 0 bases and J by 5 bases, with 14 bases between the two germline ends. The CDR3, as DNA: TGTGCCAGCAGCGTAGTGGCAGGGAAAGGGGAGACCCAGTACTTC. Translated: CASSVVAGKGETQYF.

In its sample, this clone was seen a few times. The chain combines TRBV5-1 with TRBJ2-3; 10 positions match TRBD1. Germline V CDR1 and CDR2: SGHRS, YFSETQ. J lost 0 bases, V lost 3 bases, and 1 base had no gene match. The CDR3 is 15 residues long. The DNA of the CDR3 is TGCGCCAGCAGCTCGACAGGGGGCAGCACAGATACGCAGTATTTT. Residues: CASSSTGGSTDTQYF.